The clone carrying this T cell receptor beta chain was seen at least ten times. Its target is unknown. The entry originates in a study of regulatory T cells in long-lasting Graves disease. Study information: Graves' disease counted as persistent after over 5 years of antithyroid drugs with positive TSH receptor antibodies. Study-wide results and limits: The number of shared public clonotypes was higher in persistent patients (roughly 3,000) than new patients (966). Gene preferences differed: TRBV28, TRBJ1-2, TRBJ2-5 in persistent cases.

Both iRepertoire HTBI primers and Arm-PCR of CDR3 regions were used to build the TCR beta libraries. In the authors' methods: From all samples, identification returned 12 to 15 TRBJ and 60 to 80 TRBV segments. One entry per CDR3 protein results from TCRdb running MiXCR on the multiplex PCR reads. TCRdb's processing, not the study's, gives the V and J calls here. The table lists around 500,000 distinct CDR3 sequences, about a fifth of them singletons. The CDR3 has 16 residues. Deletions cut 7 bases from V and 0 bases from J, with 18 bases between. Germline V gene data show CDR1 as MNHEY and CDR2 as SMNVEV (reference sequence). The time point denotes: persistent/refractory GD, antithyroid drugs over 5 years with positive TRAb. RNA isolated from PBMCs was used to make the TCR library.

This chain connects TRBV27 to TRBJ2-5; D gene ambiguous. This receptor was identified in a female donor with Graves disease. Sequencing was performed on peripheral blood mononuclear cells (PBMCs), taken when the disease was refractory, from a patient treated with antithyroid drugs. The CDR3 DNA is TGTGCCAGCAAGTTTAGTGTCTGGGCAAACCAAGAGACCCAGTACTTC. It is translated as CASKFSVWANQETQYF.